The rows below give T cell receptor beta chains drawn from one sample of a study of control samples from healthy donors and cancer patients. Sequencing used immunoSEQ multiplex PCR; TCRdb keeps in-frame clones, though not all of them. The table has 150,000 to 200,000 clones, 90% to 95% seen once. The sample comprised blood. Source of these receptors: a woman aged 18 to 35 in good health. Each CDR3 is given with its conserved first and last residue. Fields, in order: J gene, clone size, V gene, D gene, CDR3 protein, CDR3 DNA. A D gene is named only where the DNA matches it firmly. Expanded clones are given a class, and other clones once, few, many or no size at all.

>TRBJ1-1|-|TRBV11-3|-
CASSRGGWRTNTEAFF
TGTGCCAGCAGCCGTGGGGGGTGGAGGACGAACACTGAAGCTTTCTTT
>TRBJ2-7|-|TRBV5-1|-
CASSLYGAGDEQYF
TGCGCCAGCAGCCTTTACGGGGCCGGCGACGAGCAGTACTTC
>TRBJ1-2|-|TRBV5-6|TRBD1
CASSLTGSGGLYGYTF
TGTGCCAGCAGCCTGACAGGGAGTGGGGGACTCTATGGCTACACCTTC
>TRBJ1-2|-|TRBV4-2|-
CASSQDAGSQYGYTF
TGTGCCAGCAGCCAAGATGCAGGCAGCCAGTATGGCTACACCTTC
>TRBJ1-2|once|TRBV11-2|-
CASSHGVGYGYTF
TGTGCCAGCAGCCACGGGGTTGGCTATGGCTACACCTTC
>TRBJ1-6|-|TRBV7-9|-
CASSSARGGVSGNSPLHF
TGTGCCAGCAGCTCTGCCCGTGGGGGGGTTTCAGGGAATTCACCCCTCCACTTT
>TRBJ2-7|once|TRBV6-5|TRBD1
CASTRGQGDEQYF
TGTGCCAGCACCCGGGGCCAGGGGGACGAGCAGTACTTC
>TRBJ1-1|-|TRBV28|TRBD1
CASRFIQGETEAFF
TGTGCCAGCAGATTCATCCAGGGGGAAACTGAAGCTTTCTTT
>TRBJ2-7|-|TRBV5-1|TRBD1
CASSPGQGASEQYF
TGCGCCAGCAGCCCGGGACAGGGGGCCTCCGAGCAGTACTTC
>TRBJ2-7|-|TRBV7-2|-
CASSLEYVAVYEQYF
TGTGCCAGCAGCTTAGAATATGTAGCAGTCTACGAGCAGTACTTC
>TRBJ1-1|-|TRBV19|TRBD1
CATVQGDGAFF
TGTGCCACCGTACAGGGGGATGGGGCTTTCTTT
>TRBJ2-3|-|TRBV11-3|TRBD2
CASSSGAAGGPDTQYF
TGTGCCAGCAGCTCCGGGGCAGCGGGGGGGCCCGATACGCAGTATTTT
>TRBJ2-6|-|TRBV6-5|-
CASSYAGANVLTF
TGTGCCAGCAGTTACGCTGGGGCCAACGTCCTGACTTTC
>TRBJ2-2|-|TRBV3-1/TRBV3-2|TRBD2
CASSRRLAGTNTGELFF
TGTGCCAGCAGCCGAAGATTAGCGGGAACGAACACCGGGGAGCTGTTTTTT
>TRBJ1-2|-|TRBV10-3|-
CAISDRQVYGYTF
TGTGCCATCAGTGACCGGCAAGTCTATGGCTACACCTTC
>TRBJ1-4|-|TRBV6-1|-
CASSESRALNEKLFF
TGTGCCAGCAGTGAATCCCGGGCCCTAAATGAAAAACTGTTTTTT
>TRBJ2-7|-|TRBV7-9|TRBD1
CASSPGTGLPSYEQYF
TGTGCCAGCAGCCCCGGGACAGGGTTACCCTCCTACGAGCAGTACTTC
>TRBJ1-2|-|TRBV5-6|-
CASSLVATAWDYGYTF
TGTGCCAGCAGCTTGGTGGCAACCGCCTGGGACTATGGCTACACCTTC
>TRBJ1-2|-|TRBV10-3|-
CAISELANYGYTF
TGTGCCATCAGTGAACTCGCTAACTATGGCTACACCTTC
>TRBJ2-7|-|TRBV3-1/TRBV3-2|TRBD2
CASSQEIAGVQQYF
TGTGCCAGCAGCCAGGAAATAGCGGGAGTCCAGCAGTACTTC
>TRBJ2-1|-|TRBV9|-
CASSVEHPYNEQFF
TGTGCCAGCAGCGTAGAGCATCCCTACAATGAGCAGTTCTTC
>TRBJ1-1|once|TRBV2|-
CASSALRGRPENTEAFF
TGTGCCAGCAGTGCTTTAAGGGGCAGGCCGGAGAACACTGAAGCTTTCTTT
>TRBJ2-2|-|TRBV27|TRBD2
CASSLSVTSGGPNTGELFF
TGTGCCAGCAGTTTATCCGTGACTAGCGGGGGACCGAACACCGGGGAGCTGTTTTTT
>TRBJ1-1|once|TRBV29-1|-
CSVKQGGTEAFF
TGCAGCGTCAAACAGGGAGGCACTGAAGCTTTCTTT
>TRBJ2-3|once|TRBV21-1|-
CASSYRLAGGSYTQYF
TGTGCCAGCAGCTACCGACTAGCGGGGGGTTCTTATACGCAGTATTTT
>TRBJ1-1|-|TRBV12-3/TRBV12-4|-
CASREQATEAFF
TGTGCCAGCAGGGAACAGGCCACTGAAGCTTTCTTT
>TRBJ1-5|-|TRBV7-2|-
CASSPHSSTAGQPQHF
TGTGCCAGCAGCCCACATAGCTCGACAGCGGGACAGCCCCAGCATTTT
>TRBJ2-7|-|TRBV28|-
CASTNLYEQYF
TGTGCCAGCACTAACCTTTACGAGCAGTACTTC
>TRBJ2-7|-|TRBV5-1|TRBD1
CASSKGQGRSEQYF
TGCGCCAGCAGCAAGGGACAGGGCCGGAGCGAGCAGTACTTC
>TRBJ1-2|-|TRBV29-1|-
CSGRGGDYGYTF
TGCAGCGGGAGGGGGGGAGACTATGGCTACACCTTC
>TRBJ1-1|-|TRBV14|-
CASSQANSWNTEAFF
TGTGCCAGCAGCCAAGCTAACAGTTGGAACACTGAAGCTTTCTTT
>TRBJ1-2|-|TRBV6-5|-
CASSQSPNTGLGYTF
TGTGCCAGCAGCCAATCACCGAACACGGGGCTAGGCTACACCTTC
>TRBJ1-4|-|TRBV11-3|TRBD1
CASSFLPFSSGQANEKLFF
TGTGCCAGCAGCTTCCTTCCGTTTTCGTCCGGACAGGCGAATGAAAAACTGTTTTTT
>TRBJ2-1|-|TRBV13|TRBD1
CASSPIGTAKGHNEQFF
TGTGCCAGCAGCCCTATAGGGACAGCAAAGGGTCACAATGAGCAGTTCTTC
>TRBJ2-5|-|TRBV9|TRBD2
CASSVAGTSGQETQYF
TGTGCCAGCAGCGTGGCCGGGACTAGCGGGCAAGAGACCCAGTACTTC
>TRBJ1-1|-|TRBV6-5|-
CASSSIGGNTEAFF
TGTGCCAGCAGTTCTATCGGCGGAAACACTGAAGCTTTCTTT